The present entry profiles one T cell receptor beta chain with its context. The germline V and J ends were trimmed by 6 bases and 0 bases, with 11 bases remaining between them. The CDR3 runs to 14 residues. The TCRbeta library was prepared with unique molecular identifiers. TCRdb re-called the PCR reads through MiXCR, storing one row per CDR3 protein. The sample lists 250,000 to 350,000 distinct CDR3 sequences; 9.9% were seen once. This specimen comes from a study of T-cell reconstitution after alpha-beta-depleted transplantation in children. The clonotype comes from a human donor who donated a stem cell graft to a child with SCID. The chain carries TRBV12-3 or TRBV12-4 and TRBJ1-1, with no clear D. The specimen comprised PBMCs from the stem cell graft donor, sampled from the stem cell graft. The CDR3 sequence: CASRMDGLNTEAFF. The CDR3, as DNA: TGTGCCAGCAGGATGGACGGTCTGAACACTGAAGCTTTCTTT.